What follows are 2 T cell receptor beta chains derived from one specimen sequenced in a study of blood T cells in healthy people across ages. Through a sample-barcoded 5' primer and a J-beta primer mix, a second PCR was run for 7 to 11 cycles. TCRdb processed the 5' RACE reads anew with MiXCR; each CDR3 protein has one entry. The sample holds over 1,500,000 distinct CDR3 sequences, around 50% seen once. The sequenced sample was blood. These receptors were taken from a woman between 35 and 50 years old in good health.

This clonotype was picked up a small number of times. CDR3 DNA: TGTGCCACCACCCCGTGGCAGAACACCGGGGAGCTGTTTTTT. Its translation is CATTPWQNTGELFF. The gene calls are TRBV15 and TRBJ2-2; D is unclear. The germline CDR1 and CDR2 sequences are LNHNV and YYDKDF (reference sequence). The CDR3 runs to 14 residues. Trimming cost V 7 bases and J 1 base, with 10 bases left between them.

The genes are TRBV29-1 and TRBJ2-7; maybe TRBD2 (5 bases). Trimming left V 4 bases short and J 3 bases short, with 19 bases between. Germline-derived CDR1 and CDR2 are SQVTM and ANQGSEA. The CDR3 extends over 15 amino acids. The CDR3 nucleotides read TGCAGCGTTGCCCCCCACCAAATCCGGGGCTACGAGCAGTACTTC. It is translated as CSVAPHQIRGYEQYF.